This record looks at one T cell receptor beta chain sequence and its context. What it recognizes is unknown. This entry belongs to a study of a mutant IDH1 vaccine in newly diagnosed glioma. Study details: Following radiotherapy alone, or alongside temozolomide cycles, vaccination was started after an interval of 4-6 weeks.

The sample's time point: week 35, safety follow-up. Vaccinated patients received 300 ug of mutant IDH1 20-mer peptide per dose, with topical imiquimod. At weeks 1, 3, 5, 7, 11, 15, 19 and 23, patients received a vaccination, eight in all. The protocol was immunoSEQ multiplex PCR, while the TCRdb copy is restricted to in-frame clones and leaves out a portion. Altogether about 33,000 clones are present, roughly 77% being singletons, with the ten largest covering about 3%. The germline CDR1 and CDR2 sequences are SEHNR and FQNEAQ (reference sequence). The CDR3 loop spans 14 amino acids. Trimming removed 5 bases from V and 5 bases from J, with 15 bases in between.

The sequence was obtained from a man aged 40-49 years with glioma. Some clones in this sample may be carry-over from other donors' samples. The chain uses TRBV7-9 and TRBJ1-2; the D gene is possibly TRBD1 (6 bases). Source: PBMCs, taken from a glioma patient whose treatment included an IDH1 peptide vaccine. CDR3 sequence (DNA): TGTGCCAGCAGCCGCCCTGGGGGGGCGTATGGCTACACCTTC. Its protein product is CASSRPGGAYGYTF.